This T cell receptor (beta chain) was sequenced for a study of blood T cell repertoires in COVID-19 (dated by TCRdb to 2019 to 2021). A note on the overall study: Samples covering the acute and convalescent phases of COVID-19 were provided by collaborators in the United States, Italy and Spain. The samples were drawn from the first 160 participants of the ongoing ImmuneRACE study and from 1,200 or so subjects provided by 6 global collaborators. The material from the prospective study consisted of cDNA or gDNA derived from T cells, B-cell-depleted T cells, or PBMCs. The repertoires were released in a freely available public database meant as a resource for research on the immune response to SARS-CoV-2. Sample metadata almost always included a de-identified subject ID, COVID-19 status, age in years and sex. Subjects who had been exposed to COVID-19, were actively infected with it, or had recovered from it provided the deeply sampled blood TCRbeta repertoires that made up the dataset. HLA class I and class II types, where available, came from metadata supplied by the sample provider rather than from assay-based typing. What the work shows at the level of the full study, not this receptor alone: How much clinical and demographic metadata was included differed by source and by participant, and the metadata was provided uncurated.

From its cysteine to its phenylalanine, the CDR3 spans 13 amino acids. The kept DNA is CDR3 alone, 39 bases in frame from the first base. Based on the germline V gene (reference sequence), the CDR1 and CDR2 sequences are SEHNR and FQNEAQ. Trimming costs V 3 bases and J 0 bases, and their ends lie 6 bases apart. Comments on this clone: Its antigen is unknown. Per-base quality was not reported, and no clone a single base away is much larger than it.

The collaborating institutions used their own protocols to collect whole blood in K2EDTA tubes. For TCRbeta analysis, collaborators shipped samples as frozen whole blood, isolated PBMCs, or DNA extracted from either of those sample types. TCRbeta CDR3 regions were amplified from genomic DNA using the immunoSEQ Assay, a bias-controlled multiplex PCR. Per the authors' processing: The number of nucleated cells in each sample was estimated from the amplification of reference gene primers within the assay. To quantify the absolute abundance of each unique TCRbeta CDR3 rearrangement, sequence reads were collapsed and filtered. For each sample, productive Simpson clonality was calculated by taking the square root of Simpson's diversity index across productive rearrangements. TCRdb's version of the immuneACCESS table is confined to in-frame rearrangements and falls short of the full clone set. An unresolved V gene accounts for under half of the shortfall where checked; the remainder is of unknown origin. The V and J calls and clone size come from that table; D and trimming were worked out from the DNA. In this sample the table shows under 50,000 clones, about 90% of which occur a single time. The ten largest clones take up 6.4% of the sample.

The sequence joins TRBV7-9 to TRBJ2-7; the D gene identity is not certain. This TCR was sampled from a man aged 70 or older with active COVID-19. Material for sequencing was peripheral blood. The sequence in DNA is TGTGCCAGCAGCTTTACACCCTCCTACGAGCAGTACTTC. It codes for CASSFTPSYEQYF.